A single sample is the source of the 7 T cell receptor beta chains below, sequenced in a study of control samples from healthy donors and cancer patients. Measured with immunoSEQ multiplex PCR; TCRdb has only the in-frame clones, and not every one. Of 170,000 or so clones in the sample, 90% are singletons; the top ten hold 1.1% to 1.5%. The sequencing input was blood. The receptors originated from a woman aged 45-59 years in good health.

The genes are TRBV10-2 and TRBJ2-1; 8 bases are a match to TRBD2. The CDR3 is 14 amino acids. V was pared by 8 bases and J by 6 bases, with 9 bases of the junction left unmatched. Germline assignment: CDR1 WSHSY and CDR2 SAAADI. CDR3 sequence: CASCLAGLVNEQFF. The CDR3 DNA sequence: TGCGCCAGCTGTTTAGCGGGACTCGTCAATGAGCAGTTCTTC.

This clone appeared a few times. The rearrangement joins TRBV30 to TRBJ2-7; D might be TRBD1 (6 bases). V lost 2 bases and J 7 bases, leaving 12 bases between the germline ends. The germline CDR1 and CDR2 sequences are GTSNPN and SVGIG (reference sequence). The CDR3 runs 12 residues. The CDR3 protein is CAWSLTGVEQYF. As DNA, the CDR3 is TGTGCCTGGAGTTTGACAGGCGTAGAGCAGTACTTC.

The rearrangement links TRBV4-3 to TRBJ2-3; TRBD1 might be the D (6 bases). V shed 0 bases and J shed 0 bases, with 13 bases lying between them. This CDR3 has 17 residues. CDR1 is LGHNA, CDR2 YSLEER, per germline. The CDR3: CASSQDPTGASTDTQYF. CDR3 nucleotides: TGCGCCAGCAGCCAAGATCCGACAGGAGCAAGCACAGATACGCAGTATTTT.

The chain is built from TRBV28 and TRBJ1-1; TRBD1 might be the D (5 bases). This CDR3 has 14 amino acids. Looked up from germline, CDR1 is MDHEN and CDR2 is SYDVKM. The V and J ends lost 3 bases and 8 bases respectively, with 16 bases between them. CDR3 in amino acids: CASSFGALSLEAFF. In DNA form, the CDR3 reads TGTGCCAGCAGTTTTGGGGCACTAAGTTTAGAAGCTTTCTTT.

This chain uses TRBV28 with TRBJ1-2; maybe TRBD1 (5 bases). V lost 5 bases, J lost 2 bases, and 18 bases lay in between. Germline V gene lookup returns CDR1 MDHEN and CDR2 SYDVKM. The CDR3 runs 16 residues. CDR3: CASSEPPGGENYGYTF. CDR3 coding DNA: TGTGCCAGCAGTGAACCGCCGGGGGGGGAGAACTATGGCTACACCTTC.

J is TRBJ2-1 and V is TRBV4-2; TRBD2 agrees at 7 bases. V trimming: 4 bases; J trimming: 2 bases; junction bases outside the gene matches: 8. The CDR3 sequence is 16 residues long. Germline loops: CDR1 LGHNA, CDR2 YNFKEQ. CDR3 sequence: CASSPSKRGTYNEQFF. The CDR3, as DNA: TGTGCCAGCAGCCCGTCGAAGCGGGGTACCTACAATGAGCAGTTCTTC.

V usage is TRBV7-2 and J usage is TRBJ1-6, with D possibly TRBD1 on 5 matching bases. The CDR3 runs to 16 residues. Trimming took 1 base from V and 5 from J, leaving 12 bases between them. Per germline, CDR1 SGHTA and CDR2 FQGNSA. The CDR3 spells CASSLVQGLNNSPLHF. The CDR3 DNA sequence: TGTGCCAGCAGCTTAGTGCAGGGCCTGAATAATTCACCCCTCCACTTT.